A single sample is the source of the 25 T cell receptor beta chains below, sequenced in a study of T cell changes during pregnancy in multiple sclerosis. Profiling relied on immunoSEQ multiplex PCR, and the TCRdb table lists in-frame clones only, not all of them. The data contain tens of thousands of clones, 93% of them singletons. Sequenced here: CD8+ T cells from peripheral blood mononuclear cells, sampled after pregnancy. The receptors stem from a female donor with multiple sclerosis, enrolled in a pregnancy study.

This chain joins TRBV27 and TRBJ2-7, with 8 bases fitting TRBD1. The J segment lost 7 bases and the V segment lost 5 bases, leaving 10 bases of the junction unmatched. The CDR3 is 14 amino acids. Germline CDR1 is MNHEY and CDR2 is SMNVEV (reference sequence). DNA for the CDR3: TGTGCCAGCAGTCCCGGGACAGGACCTACGGAGCAGTACTTC. Translating it yields CASSPGTGPTEQYF.

The DNA of the CDR3 is TGTGCCCGGCGACAGGTCATCACCTACGAGCAGTACTTC. This translates into CARRQVITYEQYF. The genes are TRBV7-3 and TRBJ2-7; D is perhaps TRBD1 (6 bases). CDR3 length equals 13 residues. The germline V gene encodes CDR1 SGHTA and CDR2 FQGTGA. With 11 bases removed from V and 2 bases from J, the gap between germline ends came to 16 bases.

The chain joins TRBV2 to TRBJ2-1; perhaps TRBD1 as D (6 bases). The CDR3 spans 14 residues. The ends were cut back, 8 bases at V and 6 bases at J, with 17 bases in the middle. Per the germline V gene, CDR1 is SNHLY and CDR2 is FYNNEI. CDR3 sequence: CASLRGRGFNEQFF. In nucleotides, the CDR3 is TGTGCCAGCCTGAGGGGCAGGGGTTTCAATGAGCAGTTCTTC.

Here the CDR3 DNA reads TGTGCCAGCAGTAGCGGGGGGGTTGATGAGCAGTTCTTC. Protein product: CASSSGGVDEQFF. J is TRBJ2-1 and V is TRBV6-4, with 10 bases fitting TRBD2. CDR1 MRHNA and CDR2 SNTAGT come from the germline V gene. The CDR3 has 13 amino acids. Trimming removed 5 bases from V and 8 bases from J; junction bases left unmatched: 3.

CDR3 bases: TGTGCCAGCAGCCAAGATAAGGGGCCCCCCTACGAGCAGTACTTC. Residues: CASSQDKGPPYEQYF. The rearrangement uses TRBV4-2 and TRBJ2-7; possible D gene TRBD1, 5 bases. In germline, CDR1 is LGHNA, CDR2 YNFKEQ. Trimming took 0 bases from V and 2 from J, leaving 11 bases between them. The CDR3 length is 15 residues.

The chain links TRBV19 to TRBJ2-1; 11 nucleotides align to TRBD2. The CDR3 totals 14 residues. V gave up 8 bases and J gave up 2 bases; unmatched junction bases: 2. The germline V gene has CDR1 LNHDA and CDR2 SQIVND (reference sequence). The CDR3, as DNA: TGTGCCAGTTTAGCGGGAGGGACCTACAATGAGCAGTTCTTC. This sequence encodes CASLAGGTYNEQFF.

The CDR3 DNA follows: TGTGCCAGCAGTTCACAGGGGCTAGCGGGGATCTACGAGCAGTACTTC. Amino acids: CASSSQGLAGIYEQYF. The chain uses TRBV28 and TRBJ2-7; 9 nucleotides align to TRBD2. The J segment lost 3 bases and the V segment lost 4 bases, leaving 10 bases of the junction unmatched. The CDR3 sequence is 16 residues long. The V gene's germline CDR1 is MDHEN and CDR2 SYDVKM.

The chain uses TRBV4-1 and TRBJ2-1; perhaps TRBD2 as D (6 bases). The germline V gene has CDR1 MGHRA and CDR2 YSYEKL. The CDR3 contains 15 residues. The V gene lost 0 bases and the J gene lost 8 bases, with 14 bases spanning the gap. This CDR3 reads CASSQERLVGDEQFF. The CDR3 DNA reads TGCGCCAGCAGCCAAGAAAGACTAGTTGGGGATGAGCAGTTCTTC.

The chain recombines TRBV28 with TRBJ1-5; D gene uncertain. The ends were cut back, 5 bases at V and 1 base at J, with 3 bases in the middle. The CDR3 contains 12 residues. The germline V gene has CDR1 MDHEN and CDR2 SYDVKM. The DNA for the CDR3 is TGTGCCAGCAGTCCAAGCAATCAGCCCCAGCATTTT. Its translation: CASSPSNQPQHF.

The V and J genes are TRBV28 and TRBJ2-7, with 8 bases that match TRBD1. Germline values: CDR1 MDHEN, CDR2 SYDVKM. V shed 5 bases, J shed 6 bases, and the junction held 0 bases outside the gene matches. This CDR3 comprises 11 residues. The CDR3 protein is CASSDRGEQYF. The CDR3 nucleotides read TGTGCCAGCAGTGACAGGGGCGAGCAGTACTTC.

The gene calls are TRBV20-1 and TRBJ2-7; no clear D. Trimming stripped 4 bases from V and 4 bases from J, with 8 bases between. The CDR3 has 11 amino acids. CDR1 DFQATT and CDR2 SNEGSKA come from the germline V gene (reference sequence). As DNA, the CDR3 is TGCAGTGCTAACACTATTTACGAGCAGTACTTC. This gives the protein CSANTIYEQYF.

The rearrangement joins TRBV28 to TRBJ2-7; D gene ambiguous. V was clipped by 5 bases and J by 0 bases, with 11 bases between them. The CDR3 loop spans 14 amino acids. The germline gives CDR1 MDHEN, CDR2 SYDVKM. In nucleotides, the CDR3 is TGTGCCAGCAGTACCCCCCAGGACTCCTACGAGCAGTACTTC. The encoded protein is CASSTPQDSYEQYF.

CDR3 sequence: CASSQDPSGSGSYNEQFF. The CDR3 DNA follows: TGTGCCAGCAGCCAAGACCCTAGCGGTTCCGGCTCCTACAATGAGCAGTTCTTC. V is TRBV4-2 and J is TRBJ2-1; 7 nucleotides line up with TRBD2. The V and J ends lost 0 bases and 0 bases, in that order; junction bases with no gene match: 8. The CDR3 has 18 amino acids. The germline V gene has CDR1 LGHNA and CDR2 YNFKEQ.

The V gene is TRBV5-1, the J gene TRBJ2-7, with 9 bases identical to TRBD1. V lost 6 bases to trimming and J lost 5 bases; unmatched junction nucleotides: 15. Germline V gene data show CDR1 as SGHRS and CDR2 as YFSETQ. This CDR3 is built from 16 residues. CDR3 in DNA: TGCGCCAGCACCTGGGCCCACGGGACAGGGTTGGACGAGCAGTACTTC. It specifies CASTWAHGTGLDEQYF.

The rearrangement uses TRBV7-9 and TRBJ1-4; D possibly corresponds to TRBD1 (6 bases). Trimming stripped 5 bases from V and 8 bases from J, with 21 bases between. This CDR3 comprises 16 residues. Looked up from germline, CDR1 is SEHNR and CDR2 is FQNEAQ (reference sequence). CDR3 sequence (DNA): TGTGCCAGCAGCGACTCCGGGACAAACCGTAGAGAAAAACTGTTTTTT. This gives the protein CASSDSGTNRREKLFF.

This chain links TRBV20-1 with TRBJ1-1; the D is unclear. This CDR3 is built from 8 residues. Trimming took 6 bases from V and 10 from J, leaving 6 bases between them. CDR1 is DFQATT and CDR2 is SNEGSKA in the germline V gene (reference sequence). CDR3 DNA sequence: TGCAGTGCCACAGTAGCTTTCTTT. Translated, it gives CSATVAFF.

The chain employs TRBV9 and TRBJ2-7, with D perhaps matching TRBD1 (5 bases). The CDR3 covers 13 residues. In germline, CDR1 is SGDLS, CDR2 YYNGEE. The V gene lost 0 bases and the J gene lost 2 bases, with 6 bases spanning the gap. CDR3 DNA sequence: TGTGCCAGCAGCGTAGGGGGCCCCTACGAGCAGTACTTC. This gives the protein CASSVGGPYEQYF.

A single count supports this clone. The V and J genes are TRBV30 and TRBJ2-5, with 13 bases identical to TRBD2. The ends lost 2 bases at V and 2 bases at J; junction bases unmatched: 5. Germline V gene data show CDR1 as GTSNPN and CDR2 as SVGIG (reference sequence). The CDR3 is 16 amino acids. CDR3 DNA sequence: TGTGCCTGGAGTACATGGACTAGCGGGAGTCAAGAGACCCAGTACTTC. Its protein is CAWSTWTSGSQETQYF.

This chain connects TRBV2 to TRBJ1-5; 7 bases line up with TRBD1. V lost 3 bases, J lost 4 bases, and 6 bases stayed unmatched. The germline CDR1 and CDR2 sequences are SNHLY and FYNNEI. The CDR3 has 15 residues. The CDR3 region is CASSDGQGVNQPQHF. The DNA for the CDR3 is TGTGCCAGCAGTGACGGCCAGGGGGTTAATCAGCCCCAGCATTTT.

In its sample, this clone was seen once. The chain combines TRBV29-1 with TRBJ2-6; D ambiguous. This CDR3 spans 15 amino acids. Trimming shortened V by 0 bases and J by 4 bases, and 10 bases separated the two germline ends. Germline lookup yields CDR1 SQVTM and CDR2 ANQGSEA. This chain's CDR3 is CSVEDWRSGANVLTF. Here the CDR3 DNA reads TGCAGCGTTGAAGATTGGAGATCAGGGGCCAACGTCCTGACTTTC.

V is TRBV7-9 and J is TRBJ2-2; 13 positions agree with TRBD2. The CDR3 sequence is 16 residues long. Germline CDR1 is SEHNR and CDR2 is FQNEAQ (reference sequence). As DNA, the CDR3 is TGTGCTTGGTGCGGGACTAGCGGGATTAACACCGGGGAGCTGTTTTTT. It encodes CAWCGTSGINTGELFF.

The V and J genes are TRBV7-6 and TRBJ2-2, with D maybe TRBD1 (5 bases). This CDR3 has 15 residues. Germline CDR1 reads SGHVS; CDR2 reads FNYEAQ. V was trimmed by 1 base and J by 5 bases, leaving 11 bases between them. The CDR3 region has the DNA TGTGCCAGCAGCTTAGAGGCAGGGTGGACCGGGGAGCTGTTTTTT. This encodes CASSLEAGWTGELFF.

The rearrangement joins TRBV7-8 to TRBJ2-5, with D possibly being TRBD2 (5 bases). Deletions cut 3 bases from V and 4 bases from J, with 12 bases between. The CDR3 runs to 14 residues. Germline V gene lookup returns CDR1 SGHVS and CDR2 FQNEAQ. CDR3 protein: CASSFGVIGETQYF. CDR3 DNA: TGTGCCAGCAGCTTCGGGGTCATTGGAGAGACCCAGTACTTC.

This sequence joins TRBV4-1 and TRBJ2-1, with 7 bases that match TRBD2. V lost 0 bases, J lost 2 bases, and 7 bases stayed unmatched. In germline, CDR1 is MGHRA, CDR2 YSYEKL. CDR3 length: 17 amino acids. In nucleotides, the CDR3 is TGCGCCAGCAGCCAAGATGGGGGGGAGAGACCCTACAATGAGCAGTTCTTC. Protein: CASSQDGGERPYNEQFF.

The rearrangement joins TRBV4-1 to TRBJ1-3, with D perhaps TRBD1 (6 bases). There are 15 residues in the CDR3. Trimming cost V 0 bases and J 10 bases, with 16 bases left between them. The germline V gene has CDR1 MGHRA and CDR2 YSYEKL. CDR3 bases: TGCGCCAGCAGCCAAGATCCCGGGACATCCGGGACCATATATTTT. It encodes CASSQDPGTSGTIYF.